This is a list of T cell receptor beta chains from one sample in a study of regulatory and conventional T cells in RAG deficiency. Here immunoSEQ multiplex PCR was the method, and the copy in TCRdb shows in-frame clones only, minus some. The data contain 30,000 to 35,000 clones, over 80% of them singletons. The sample was also linked to a second study, of regulatory T cells.

The sequenced material came from CD8+ T cells sorted from blood. The source of these receptors is a human donor in good health. Both conserved end residues are part of each CDR3. Each record gives: D gene, clone size, V gene, J gene, CDR3 DNA, CDR3 protein. D genes are given only for firm matches. Only some rows state a clone size, as once, few, many or a class for expanded clones.

>NA|NA|TRBV6-1|TRBJ2-3
TGTGCCAGCACGGGACTCGACGAGGCGCAGTATTTT
CASTGLDEAQYF
>NA|NA|TRBV7-9|TRBJ1-2
TGTGCCAGCAGCCCGGACAGTAACTTCTATGGCTACACCTTC
CASSPDSNFYGYTF
>NA|NA|TRBV7-3|TRBJ2-2
TGTGCCAGCAGCCCCTCCGCGTCCAACACCGGGGAGCTGTTTTTT
CASSPSASNTGELFF
>TRBD2|NA|TRBV28|TRBJ2-2
TGTGCCAGCAGTGGGACTAGCGGGGTCGCCACCGGGGAGCTGTTTTTT
CASSGTSGVATGELFF
>TRBD1|NA|TRBV2|TRBJ1-1
TGTGCCAGCACCTGGGACAGGCTTGAAGCTTTCTTT
CASTWDRLEAFF
>TRBD2|NA|TRBV19|TRBJ2-3
TGTGCCAGTAGTATTCCAAGCGGGACGCGTACTGAGGCGCAGTATTTT
CASSIPSGTRTEAQYF
>TRBD1|NA|TRBV10-2|TRBJ1-2
TGCGCCACTTTGCCTACTGGACAGGTGGTCGGCGGCTACACCTTC
CATLPTGQVVGGYTF
>TRBD2|NA|TRBV27|TRBJ2-1
TGTGCCAGCAGCCCAGGCGGGGGGGAATCCTACAATGAGCAGTTCTTC
CASSPGGGESYNEQFF
>NA|NA|TRBV19|TRBJ2-1
TGTGCCAGTATCCGGGGTAATGAGCAGTTCTTC
CASIRGNEQFF
>TRBD2|NA|TRBV11-2|TRBJ2-3
TGTGCCAGCAGCTCAAGGAATAGCGGGGGATCAGATACGCAGTATTTT
CASSSRNSGGSDTQYF
>NA|once|TRBV5-1|TRBJ2-3
TGCGCCAGCAGCATCTGGGACAGCACAGATACGCAGTATTTT
CASSIWDSTDTQYF
>NA|NA|TRBV10-2|TRBJ2-6
TGCGCCAGCAGTCCATCAGGGTCGGGGGCCAACGTCCTGACTTTC
CASSPSGSGANVLTF
>TRBD2|once|TRBV19|TRBJ2-2
TGTGCCTGCGGGGGTCGGGAGCTGTTTTTT
CACGGRELFF
>NA|NA|TRBV27|TRBJ2-7
TGTGCCAGCAGCCTCGGACAGTTCGTTTACGAGCAGTACTTC
CASSLGQFVYEQYF
>NA|few|TRBV11-3|TRBJ2-7
TGTGCCAGCAGCCCTGGACTGACGTACGAGCAGTACTTC
CASSPGLTYEQYF
>NA|NA|TRBV7-9|TRBJ2-2
TGTGCCAGCAGCATAACCGGGGAGCTGTTTTTT
CASSITGELFF
>NA|NA|TRBV6-5|TRBJ2-2
TGTGCCAGCAGCCTCGACAGCTACACCGGGGAGCTGTTTTTT
CASSLDSYTGELFF
>NA|once|TRBV6-6|TRBJ1-1
TGTGCCAGCAGTTACTCGGATGCTATGAACACTGAAGCTTTCTTT
CASSYSDAMNTEAFF
>NA|NA|TRBV9|TRBJ2-3
TGTGCCAGCAGCGAGGGGAGGGGGCCCACAGATACGCAGTATTTT
CASSEGRGPTDTQYF
>NA|NA|TRBV28|TRBJ1-3
TGTGCCAGCAGTTTAGAAGGGGTTGGTGGAAACACCATATATTTT
CASSLEGVGGNTIYF
>NA|NA|TRBV7-9|TRBJ1-2
TGTGCCAGCAGCTTACGAGGATTAGGCTACACCTTC
CASSLRGLGYTF
>NA|NA|TRBV7-3|TRBJ2-3
TGTGCCAGCAGCTTAGACAGCACAGATACGCAGTATTTT
CASSLDSTDTQYF
>NA|NA|TRBV27|TRBJ1-5
TGTGCCAGCAGCATCTCGGGGAATCAGCCCCAGCATTTT
CASSISGNQPQHF
>TRBD2|once|TRBV12-5|TRBJ2-1
TGTGCTAGTGGTTTGGTTCGTACAGGTACCCTTAGCGGGAGTATCCCCAATGAGCAGTTCTTC
CASGLVRTGTLSGSIPNEQFF
>TRBD1|NA|TRBV5-1|TRBJ2-4
TGCGCCAGCAGCGAAAACGGACAGGTTGACATTCAGTACTTC
CASSENGQVDIQYF